This T cell receptor (beta chain) was profiled in a study of T cell changes during pregnancy in multiple sclerosis (dated by TCRdb to between 2018 and 2021). Turning to the overall study: Changes in the T cell repertoire over the course of pregnancy were examined in this study in women with multiple sclerosis.

The receptor library was made with the immunoSEQ multiplex PCR assay. This immuneACCESS table, as held by TCRdb, lists in-frame sequences with V and J called but not all clones. Of the missing ones, under half trace to an unresolved V gene in checked studies; the others have no known cause. The table for this sample lists some 100,000 clones; around 93% of them were counted only once. The ten largest make up 0.7% to 0.9% of the sample. CDR1 and CDR2 are read off the germline V gene (reference sequence) as LNHDA and SQIVND. From the cysteine through the phenylalanine, the CDR3 covers 15 amino acids. The DNA shown is the 45-base CDR3, in frame from base 1. V loses 3 bases of germline sequence and J loses 0 bases, and the interval between the two ends is 6 bases. A remark on this clone: This clone's antigen is unknown. Base qualities are not recorded, but no much larger clone differs from it by a single base.

Sequencing used peripheral blood, obtained before pregnancy. This receptor was obtained from a female donor with multiple sclerosis, enrolled in a pregnancy study. Here the chain combines TRBV19 and TRBJ2-6, and perhaps TRBD2 as D gene, on 5 matching bases. The CDR3 region reads CASSIRGSGANVLTF. The DNA sequence is TGTGCCAGTAGTATTCGGGGCTCTGGGGCCAACGTCCTGACTTTC. When the CDR3 is completed using the reference TRBV19 and TRBJ2-6 genes on either side, the full variable domain is DGGITQSPKYLFRKEGQNVTLSCEQNLNHDAMYWYRQDPGQGLRLIYYSQIVNDFQKGDIAEGYSVSREKKESFPLTVTSAQKNPTAFYLCASSIRGSGANVLTFGAGSRLTVL.